The 5 T cell receptor beta chains in this list originate from one sample, sequenced in a study of cytomegalovirus exposure and HLA in healthy donors. PCR used 60 Vbeta primers and 13 Jbeta primers. Clones were sequenced by immunoSEQ multiplex PCR, and TCRdb holds only the in-frame ones, with some missing. This table has 150,000 to 200,000 clones, over 60% appearing once. Sample: PBMCs. These receptors all come from a woman aged 45 to 65 in good health and CMV-seronegative.

The chain carries TRBV14 and TRBJ1-1; unclear D gene. V was cut by 2 bases and J by 1 base, with 8 bases left in between. Germline CDR1 and CDR2: SGHDN and FVKESK. The CDR3 loop spans 14 amino acids. Here the CDR3 DNA reads TGTGCCAGCAGCCAATACGAGAAGAACACTGAAGCTTTCTTT. Amino acids: CASSQYEKNTEAFF.

The CDR3 nucleotides are TGTGCCAGCAGCCAAGGAGGGTCCGCTTACGAGCAGTACTTC. Its protein is CASSQGGSAYEQYF. The chain recombines TRBV4-2 with TRBJ2-7; D may be TRBD2 (5 bases). The V gene lost 1 base and the J gene lost 4 bases, with 11 bases spanning the gap. Germline V gene data show CDR1 as LGHNA and CDR2 as YNFKEQ. The CDR3 contains 14 residues.

This clone was observed once. The CDR3 does not end in the conserved phenylalanine or tryptophan, so this is likely a read error. This chain uses TRBV5-1 with TRBJ2-7, with D possibly matching TRBD1 (6 bases). The CDR3 is 18 residues long. Germline lookup yields CDR1 SGHRS and CDR2 YFSETQ. V was shortened by 4 bases and J by 3 bases, with 26 bases between the two germline ends. CDR3 nucleotides: TGCGCCAGCAGCAAGCCCCTCGATGGGCCAAAAGGGGGCTACGAGCAGTACCTC. This translates into CASSKPLDGPKGGYEQYL.

The J gene is TRBJ2-7, the V gene TRBV14; tentatively, D is TRBD1 (6 bases). The CDR3 is made up of 16 amino acids. CDR1 is SGHDN, CDR2 FVKESK, per germline. V dropped 2 bases and J dropped 2 bases, with 16 bases sitting between them. Written as DNA, the CDR3 is TGTGCCAGCAGCCAATCAAGAGACAGGTACACCTACGAGCAGTACTTC. It specifies CASSQSRDRYTYEQYF.

The chain uses TRBV6-5 and TRBJ1-6; a weak D match, TRBD1 (6 bases). V lost 2 bases to trimming and J lost 10 bases, with 12 bases between them. CDR3 length: 14 residues. Germline CDR1 and CDR2: MNHEY and SVGAGI. CDR3 residues: CASSYQGLESPLHF. The CDR3 DNA is TGTGCCAGCAGTTACCAGGGGCTGGAGTCACCCCTCCACTTT.